This TCR beta chain originates from a study of T cell responses to AZD1222 COVID-19 vaccine. Germline loops: CDR1 MGHDK, CDR2 SYGVNS. CDR3 length: 14 amino acids. V lost 5 bases to trimming and J lost 8 bases; unmatched junction nucleotides: 6. Study-wide results and limits: Donor demographics were predominantly white British with a female majority; clonal diversity may be underestimated. Receipt of two AZD1222 doses was followed by a rise in Spike-specific TCR breadth and depth. Seropositive at baseline were only a handful of AZD1222 recipients.

Points on this clone: The antigen is not known.

Sequencing used immunoSEQ multiplex PCR; TCRdb keeps in-frame clones, though not all of them. The data contain about 120,000 clones, about 87% of them singletons. The input for sequencing was peripheral blood, taken on day 0 of AZD1222 vaccination. The V call is TRBV25-1, the J call TRBJ1-6; 7 bases are shared with TRBD1. The TCR originated in an adult in good health. CDR3 region: CASSQQGTDSPLHF. The CDR3 DNA follows: TGTGCCAGCAGTCAACAGGGGACCGATTCACCCCTCCACTTT.